This TCR beta chain stems from a study of control samples from healthy donors and cancer patients. V lost 5 bases to trimming and J lost 5 bases, with 19 bases between them. CDR1 SGHRS and CDR2 YFSETQ come from the germline V gene. This CDR3 contains 15 residues. Sequencing was performed with immunoSEQ multiplex PCR; in TCRdb, only in-frame clones are kept and a portion is missing. The table has approximately 50,000 clones, 75% to 90% seen once. The sequenced material came from PBMCs. This sequence was found in a man in his fifties or sixties with head and neck cancer. V usage is TRBV5-1 and J usage is TRBJ2-5; either TRBD1 or TRBD2 may supply D (5 bases each). The CDR3 DNA reads as TGCGCCAGCAGACTTTTCCCAGGGCCGGGGGAGACCCAGTACTTC. Translated, it gives CASRLFPGPGETQYF.